One sample yielded the 24 T cell receptor beta chains listed below, sequenced in a study of cytomegalovirus exposure and HLA in healthy donors. PCR was performed using 60 Vbeta and 13 Jbeta primers. Clones were sequenced by immunoSEQ multiplex PCR, and TCRdb holds only the in-frame ones, with some missing. The listing contains tens of thousands of clones. Sequencing was carried out using PBMCs. These receptors came from a woman aged 55-69 years in good health and CMV-seronegative.

The chain carries TRBV19 and TRBJ1-1; the D gene is possibly TRBD1 (5 bases). V lost 3 bases to trimming and J lost 3 bases, with 11 bases between them. This CDR3 has 14 residues. The V gene's germline CDR1 is LNHDA and CDR2 SQIVND (reference sequence). The CDR3 coding sequence is TGTGCCAGTAGTATCTCCCAGGGTTACACTGAAGCTTTCTTT. It encodes CASSISQGYTEAFF.

The chain recombines TRBV6-1 with TRBJ2-7; 7 nucleotides align to TRBD1. The CDR3 runs to 17 residues. The trim removed 2 bases at V and 0 bases at J, leaving 10 bases unmatched. Germline V lookup: CDR1 MNHNS, CDR2 SASEGT. CDR3 residues: CASSEFSSGTVSYEQYF. The CDR3 DNA sequence: TGTGCCAGCAGTGAATTTTCCTCCGGGACAGTCTCCTACGAGCAGTACTTC.

This rearrangement joins TRBV5-1 to TRBJ1-2, with D possibly matching TRBD1 (6 bases). CDR1 is SGHRS and CDR2 is YFSETQ in the germline V gene. The ends were cut back, 6 bases at V and 6 bases at J, with 18 bases in the middle. CDR3 size: 14 residues. The CDR3 nucleotides are TGCGCCAGCACCAGGGGCCGTACAGGAGATGGCTACACCTTC. Translation gives CASTRGRTGDGYTF.

This sequence joins TRBV19 and TRBJ2-5, with 10 bases fitting TRBD1. V shed 5 bases, J shed 2 bases, and the junction held 8 bases outside the gene matches. Germline loops: CDR1 LNHDA, CDR2 SQIVND (reference sequence). CDR3 length: 16 residues. CDR3 residues: CASSPGRTGGQETQYF. Written as DNA, the CDR3 is TGTGCCAGTAGTCCGGGAAGGACAGGGGGGCAAGAGACCCAGTACTTC.

The chain employs TRBV2 and TRBJ1-5; D might be TRBD1 (6 bases). Per the germline V gene, CDR1 is SNHLY and CDR2 is FYNNEI. This CDR3 region has 14 residues. V was pared by 6 bases and J by 0 bases, with 9 bases between. CDR3 nucleotides: TGTGCCAGCAGCCGGACAGATAGCAATCAGCCCCAGCATTTT. Translated: CASSRTDSNQPQHF.

The V gene is TRBV19, the J gene TRBJ2-1, with D maybe TRBD2 (6 bases). V lost 2 bases, J lost 4 bases, and 12 bases lay in between. The CDR3 is made up of 15 amino acids. Looked up from germline, CDR1 is LNHDA and CDR2 is SQIVND (reference sequence). CDR3 DNA sequence: TGTGCCAGTAGTATAATTGCGGGAAGGTACAATGAGCAGTTCTTC. It codes for CASSIIAGRYNEQFF.

This sequence joins TRBV5-1 and TRBJ2-7; 7 bases match TRBD2. V shed 3 bases and J 1 base; nucleotides not matched to a gene: 4. Germline-derived CDR1 and CDR2 are SGHRS and YFSETQ. The CDR3 extends over 14 amino acids. The CDR3 coding sequence is TGCGCCAGCAGCTGGGGGAGGGATTCCTACGAGCAGTACTTC. This codes for CASSWGRDSYEQYF.

The chain combines TRBV4-3 with TRBJ1-2; no reliable D call. Trimming cost V 0 bases and J 2 bases, with 10 bases left between them. CDR1 is LGHNA, CDR2 YSLEER, per germline. CDR3 length equals 15 residues. CDR3 residues: CASSQEYRSNYGYTF. CDR3 nucleotides: TGCGCCAGCAGCCAAGAGTACCGGTCGAACTATGGCTACACCTTC.

V usage is TRBV19 and J usage is TRBJ1-2; no clear D. Looked up from germline, CDR1 is LNHDA and CDR2 is SQIVND (reference sequence). V was shortened by 6 bases and J by 0 bases, with 14 bases between the two germline ends. The CDR3 loop spans 15 amino acids. The CDR3 region is CASRYLQAANYGYTF. The DNA of the CDR3 is TGTGCCAGTAGGTATCTGCAGGCCGCTAACTATGGCTACACCTTC.

The V call is TRBV18, the J call TRBJ2-3; possible D gene TRBD1, 5 bases. The V and J ends lost 2 bases and 9 bases respectively, with 9 bases between them. Germline values: CDR1 KGHSH, CDR2 LQKENI. The length of the CDR3 is 12 residues. The CDR3 nucleotides read TGTGCCAGCTCACCAGCAGGGCAAACGCAGTATTTT. Translated: CASSPAGQTQYF.

The chain carries TRBV28 and TRBJ1-5; tentatively, D is TRBD1 (5 bases). The V and J ends lost 2 bases and 0 bases respectively, with 17 bases between them. Germline V gene lookup returns CDR1 MDHEN and CDR2 SYDVKM. CDR3 size: 18 residues. For the CDR3, the DNA is TGTGCCAGCAGTTTAGATCAAACACAGGACCATAGCAATCAGCCCCAGCATTTT. Residues: CASSLDQTQDHSNQPQHF.

The rearrangement joins TRBV5-6 to TRBJ2-7; 8 bases match TRBD1. Germline lookup yields CDR1 SGHDT and CDR2 YYEEEE. The junction had 9 bases not matched to a gene; V was cut back by 4 bases and J by 3 bases. The length of the CDR3 is 15 residues. CDR3 in amino acids: CASSGPGTGLYEQYF. The CDR3 coding sequence is TGTGCCAGCAGCGGACCCGGGACAGGTCTCTACGAGCAGTACTTC.

The chain carries TRBV10-2 and TRBJ2-2; TRBD2 agrees at 8 bases. CDR3 size: 15 residues. CDR1 and CDR2 from the germline V gene are WSHSY and SAAADI. The V segment lost 6 bases and the J segment 3 bases; nucleotides outside the gene matches: 6. CDR3 loop: CASRQTSGDTGELFF. CDR3 nucleotides: TGCGCCAGCAGGCAAACTAGCGGAGACACCGGGGAGCTGTTTTTT.

As concerns this clone: Other DNA sequences in the same sample also yield this CDR3. V is TRBV6-1 and J is TRBJ2-7; 9 bases are a match to TRBD2. Trimming at V came to 6 bases and at J to 5 bases, leaving 11 bases not matched to a gene. Germline V gene lookup returns CDR1 MNHNS and CDR2 SASEGT. The CDR3 runs to 15 residues. For the CDR3, the DNA is TGTGCCAGCAGCCCCAGGGGAGCGGGAGGCCACGAGCAGTACTTC. It encodes CASSPRGAGGHEQYF.

The rearrangement uses TRBV7-9 and TRBJ2-1; TRBD1 aligns across 10 bases. Trimming cost V 4 bases and J 7 bases; bases outside gene matches: 10. The CDR3 length is 16 residues. Germline CDR1 is SEHNR and CDR2 is FQNEAQ (reference sequence). The CDR3 DNA reads as TGTGCCAGCAGCTCAAGGGGACAGGGGCTTTGGAATGAGCAGTTCTTC. This codes for CASSSRGQGLWNEQFF.

Concerning this clone: Other DNA sequences within the sample encode an identical CDR3. The chain joins TRBV7-6 to TRBJ2-7; 9 nucleotides align to TRBD1. Unmatched junction bases numbered 14, after V lost 4 bases and J lost 4 bases. The CDR3 is 17 residues long. CDR1 and CDR2 from the germline V gene are SGHVS and FNYEAQ. The CDR3 protein is CASSSQRGGQGLYEQYF. Written as DNA, the CDR3 is TGTGCCAGCAGCTCCCAAAGAGGGGGACAGGGCCTTTACGAGCAGTACTTC.

The gene calls are TRBV10-3 and TRBJ2-7; 7 bases align to TRBD1. This CDR3 is built from 12 residues. Germline CDR1 is ENHRY and CDR2 is SYGVKD. After removal of 6 bases from V and 5 bases from J, the junction contained 4 bases not matched to a gene. The CDR3 spells CAISLTGDEQYF. The DNA for the CDR3 is TGTGCCATCAGCCTAACAGGGGACGAGCAGTACTTC.

The J gene is TRBJ2-7, the V gene TRBV4-2, with a weak D call TRBD1 (6 bases). The CDR3 extends over 16 amino acids. V gave up 1 base and J gave up 2 bases, with 15 bases separating them. Per germline, CDR1 LGHNA and CDR2 YNFKEQ. The CDR3 reads CASSQVFRDTAYEQYF. The DNA of the CDR3 is TGTGCCAGCAGCCAAGTTTTTCGGGACACAGCCTACGAGCAGTACTTC.

The rearrangement links TRBV28 to TRBJ1-1, with 9 bases matching TRBD1. In germline, CDR1 is MDHEN, CDR2 SYDVKM. There are 18 residues in the CDR3. Unmatched junction bases numbered 13, after V lost 1 base and J lost 4 bases. CDR3 DNA sequence: TGTGCCAGCAGTTTATCTTTACGAGGGACAGGGCGAAGCACTGAAGCTTTCTTT. Encoded protein: CASSLSLRGTGRSTEAFF.

J is TRBJ2-1 and V is TRBV4-1; 9 positions agree with TRBD1. CDR3 length: 15 residues. Germline CDR1 is MGHRA and CDR2 is YSYEKL. V gave up 5 bases and J gave up 10 bases; unmatched junction bases: 12. The CDR3 loop is CASSFSATGGREQFF. The CDR3 nucleotides read TGCGCCAGCAGCTTTAGTGCGACAGGGGGACGAGAGCAGTTCTTC.

The chain carries TRBV28 and TRBJ1-5, with D unclear. This CDR3 is 14 amino acids long. The germline gives CDR1 MDHEN, CDR2 SYDVKM. With 1 base removed from V and 3 bases from J, the gap between germline ends came to 7 bases. The CDR3 reads CASSLSQYNQPQHF. CDR3 DNA: TGTGCCAGCAGTTTATCCCAGTACAATCAGCCCCAGCATTTT.

This chain links TRBV10-3 with TRBJ1-2, with no clear D. Per the germline V gene, CDR1 is ENHRY and CDR2 is SYGVKD. The CDR3 sequence is 14 residues long. V was clipped by 3 bases and J by 8 bases, with 16 bases between them. CDR3 in amino acids: CAISDRVGFAGYTF. In nucleotides, the CDR3 is TGTGCCATCAGTGATCGGGTGGGTTTCGCCGGCTACACCTTC.

V gene TRBV7-6 combines with J gene TRBJ2-5; 10 bases are shared with TRBD2. This CDR3 spans 14 amino acids. V lost 5 bases and J lost 5; bases outside the gene matches: 5. CDR1 and CDR2 (germline): SGHVS, FNYEAQ. This CDR3 reads CASSQGLARETQYF. In DNA, the CDR3 is TGTGCCAGCAGCCAGGGACTAGCGAGGGAGACCCAGTACTTC.

The chain links TRBV18 to TRBJ2-7; D uncertain. V gave up 2 bases and J gave up 4 bases, with 9 bases separating them. The CDR3 has 13 residues. The germline CDR1 and CDR2 sequences are KGHSH and LQKENI. CDR3 nucleotides: TGTGCCAGCTCACCAGGAGCCAATTACGAGCAGTACTTC. Amino acid sequence: CASSPGANYEQYF.